Below are 14 T cell receptor beta chains sequenced from a single sample in a study of control samples from healthy donors and cancer patients. This table comes from immunoSEQ multiplex PCR, and its TCRdb copy is limited to in-frame clones, with some not included. The sample holds about 100,000 clones, around four fifths seen once. Sequenced: blood. These receptors all stem from a man between 25 and 39 years old in good health.

The gene calls are TRBV19 and TRBJ1-2; D remains ambiguous. The CDR3 is 13 residues long. Germline CDR1 is LNHDA and CDR2 is SQIVND (reference sequence). The V end lost 7 bases, the J end lost 8 bases, and 17 bases lay between the germline ends. The CDR3 DNA follows: TGTGCCAGTACGCCCCAGCCTCGGGAGGGCTACACCTTC. This translates into CASTPQPREGYTF.

DNA of the CDR3: TGTGCCAGCACTCGGACAGGTTTTAACTATGGCTACACCTTC. It encodes CASTRTGFNYGYTF. This chain uses TRBV6-5 with TRBJ1-2; 7 nucleotides align to TRBD1. The J segment lost 1 base and the V segment lost 7 bases, leaving 6 bases of the junction unmatched. From germline, CDR1 is MNHEY and CDR2 SVGAGI. The length of the CDR3 is 14 residues.

The chain uses TRBV19 and TRBJ1-5; D perhaps matches TRBD1 (5 bases). The CDR3 consists of 13 residues. Germline V CDR1 and CDR2: LNHDA, SQIVND (reference sequence). The ends were cut back, 5 bases at V and 6 bases at J, with 11 bases in the middle. As DNA, the CDR3 is TGTGCCAGTAGTGGAGACAGAAGTCAGCCCCAGCATTTT. Protein product: CASSGDRSQPQHF.

The chain employs TRBV6-5 and TRBJ1-1; no clear D gene. V was cut by 6 bases and J by 3 bases, with 11 bases left in between. The CDR3 has 13 residues. Germline CDR1 and CDR2: MNHEY and SVGAGI. The CDR3 region has the DNA TGTGCCAGCAGCCCCTGGGAGGACACTGAAGCTTTCTTT. The encoded protein is CASSPWEDTEAFF.

This clone was counted only a few times. The rearrangement links TRBV5-1 to TRBJ1-1; D gene uncertain. This CDR3 has 13 amino acids. Between the trimmed V and J ends, which lost 0 bases and 10 bases, there was a span of 13 bases. Germline V gives CDR1 SGHRS, CDR2 YFSETQ. In nucleotides, the CDR3 is TGCGCCAGCAGCTTGGATCCTTCCAGGAGAGCTTTCTTT. Translating gives CASSLDPSRRAFF.

This chain joins TRBV4-1 and TRBJ1-2; 9 nucleotides line up with TRBD1. The CDR3 loop spans 14 amino acids. The J segment lost 5 bases and the V segment lost 2 bases, leaving 3 bases of the junction unmatched. Germline CDR1 is MGHRA and CDR2 is YSYEKL. This CDR3 reads CASSQSTGGYGYTF. The CDR3 nucleotides read TGCGCCAGCAGCCAATCGACAGGGGGTTATGGCTACACCTTC.

The chain has TRBV12-3 or TRBV12-4 and TRBJ1-3; D is undetermined. V was cut by 0 bases and J by 7 bases, with 4 bases left in between. This CDR3 is 12 amino acids long. The CDR3 protein is CASSLAPNTIYF. The CDR3 DNA follows: TGTGCCAGCAGTTTAGCGCCGAACACCATATATTTT.

The chain couples TRBV11-3 to TRBJ1-1; 9 bases align to TRBD1. Germline assignment: CDR1 SGHNT and CDR2 YENEEA. V lost 4 bases and J lost 4; bases outside the gene matches: 4. The CDR3 runs to 14 residues. The CDR3 loop reads CASSSGQGGTEAFF. Written as DNA, the CDR3 is TGTGCCAGCAGCTCGGGACAGGGTGGCACTGAAGCTTTCTTT.

This clone was recorded once. This rearrangement joins TRBV5-6 to TRBJ2-1; D unresolved. Germline loops: CDR1 SGHDT, CDR2 YYEEEE. This CDR3 spans 15 amino acids. V was shortened by 5 bases and J by 4 bases, with 16 bases between the two germline ends. The CDR3 DNA follows: TGTGCCAGCAGACCGGGCTCCGGGCCTTACAATGAGCAGTTCTTC. The encoded protein is CASRPGSGPYNEQFF.

The genes are TRBV11-1 and TRBJ2-1, with D possibly being TRBD2 (5 bases). Between the trimmed V and J ends, which lost 7 bases and 10 bases, there was a span of 17 bases. This CDR3 contains 13 residues. Germline assignment: CDR1 SGHAT and CDR2 FQDESV (reference sequence). This CDR3 reads CASTQTRGGEQFF. The CDR3 DNA is TGTGCCAGCACTCAAACACGGGGTGGGGAGCAGTTCTTC.

V and J are TRBV28 and TRBJ1-2; D uncertain. The length of the CDR3 is 15 residues. V lost 5 bases and J lost 1, with 14 bases in between. CDR1 and CDR2 from the germline V gene are MDHEN and SYDVKM. The CDR3 spells CASSPLKGNNYGYTF. CDR3 sequence (DNA): TGTGCCAGCAGTCCGCTTAAGGGAAATAACTATGGCTACACCTTC.

The V and J genes are TRBV28 and TRBJ1-4; D is undetermined. The CDR3 consists of 14 residues. Germline CDR1 and CDR2: MDHEN and SYDVKM. V lost 3 bases to trimming and J lost 0 bases, with 5 bases between them. CDR3 DNA sequence: TGTGCCAGCAGTTTTGTCGCAACTAATGAAAAACTGTTTTTT. Protein product: CASSFVATNEKLFF.

The rearrangement uses TRBV12-3 or TRBV12-4 and TRBJ1-2, with D hard to call. V was clipped by 3 bases and J by 3 bases, with 8 bases between them. The CDR3 has 13 amino acids. CDR3 residues: CASSLAVHYGYTF. The CDR3 DNA is TGTGCCAGCAGTTTGGCAGTCCACTATGGCTACACCTTC.

This rearrangement joins TRBV9 to TRBJ1-2; the D is unclear. This CDR3 spans 14 amino acids. CDR1 SGDLS and CDR2 YYNGEE come from the germline V gene. The V and J ends lost 2 bases and 2 bases respectively, with 10 bases between them. The CDR3 nucleotides are TGTGCCAGCAGCGTTTCGACATTGAACTATGGCTACACCTTC. Amino acid sequence: CASSVSTLNYGYTF.